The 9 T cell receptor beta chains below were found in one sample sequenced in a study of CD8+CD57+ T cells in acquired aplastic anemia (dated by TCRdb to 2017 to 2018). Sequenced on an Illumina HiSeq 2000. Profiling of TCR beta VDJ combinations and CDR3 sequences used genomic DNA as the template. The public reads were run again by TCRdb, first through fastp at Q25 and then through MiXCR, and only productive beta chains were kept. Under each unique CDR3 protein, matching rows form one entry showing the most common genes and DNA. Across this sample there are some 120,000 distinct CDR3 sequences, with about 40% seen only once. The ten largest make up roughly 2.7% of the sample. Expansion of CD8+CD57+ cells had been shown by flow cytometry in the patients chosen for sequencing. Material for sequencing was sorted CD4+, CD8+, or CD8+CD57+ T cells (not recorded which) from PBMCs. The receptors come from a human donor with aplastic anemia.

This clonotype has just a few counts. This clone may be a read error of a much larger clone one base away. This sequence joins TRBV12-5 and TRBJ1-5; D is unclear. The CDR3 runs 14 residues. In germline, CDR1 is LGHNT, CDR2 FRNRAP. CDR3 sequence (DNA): TGTGCTAGTGGCCGCCACAGTAGCAATCGGCCCCAGCATTTT. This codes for CASGRHSSNRPQHF.

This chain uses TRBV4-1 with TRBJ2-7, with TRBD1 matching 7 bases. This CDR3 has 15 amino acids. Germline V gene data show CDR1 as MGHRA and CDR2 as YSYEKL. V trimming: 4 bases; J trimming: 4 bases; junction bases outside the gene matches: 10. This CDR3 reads CASSRDPTGVYEQYF. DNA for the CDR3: TGCGCCAGCAGCCGAGATCCTACAGGGGTTTACGAGCAGTACTTC.

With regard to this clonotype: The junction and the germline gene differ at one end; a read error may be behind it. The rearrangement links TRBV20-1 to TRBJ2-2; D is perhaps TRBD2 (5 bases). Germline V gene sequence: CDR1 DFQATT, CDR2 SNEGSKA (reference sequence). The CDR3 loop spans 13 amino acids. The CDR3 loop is CSATLAVTGEPFF. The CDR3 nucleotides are TGCAGTGCCACCCTAGCTGTGACCGGGGAGCCGTTTTTT.

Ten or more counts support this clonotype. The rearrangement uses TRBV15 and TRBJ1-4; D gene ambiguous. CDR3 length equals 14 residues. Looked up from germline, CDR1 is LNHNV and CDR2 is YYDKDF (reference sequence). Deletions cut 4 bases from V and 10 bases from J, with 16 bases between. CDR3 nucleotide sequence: TGTGCCACCAGCATAAGTTCTTACTCGGGAAAACTGTTTTTT. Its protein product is CATSISSYSGKLFF.

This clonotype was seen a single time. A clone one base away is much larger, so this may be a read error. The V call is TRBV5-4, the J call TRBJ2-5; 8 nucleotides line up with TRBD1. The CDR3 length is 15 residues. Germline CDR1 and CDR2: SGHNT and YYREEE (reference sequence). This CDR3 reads CASSLGPGGQETPYF. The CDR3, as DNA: TGTGCCAGCAGCTTGGGGCCAGGGGGCCAAGAGACCCCGTACTTC. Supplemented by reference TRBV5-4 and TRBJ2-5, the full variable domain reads ETGVTQSPTHLIKTRGQQVTLRCSSQSGHNTVSWYQQALGQGPQFIFQYYREEENGRGNFPPRFSGLQFPNYSSELNVNALELDDSALYLCASSLGPGGQETPYFGPGTRLLVL.

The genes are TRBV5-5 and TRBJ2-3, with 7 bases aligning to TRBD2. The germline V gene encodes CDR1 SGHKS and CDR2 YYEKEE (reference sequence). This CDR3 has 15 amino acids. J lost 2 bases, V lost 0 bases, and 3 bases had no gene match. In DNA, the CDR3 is TGTGCCAGCAGCTTGGGGGGGGGTTACACAGATACGCAGTATTTT. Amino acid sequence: CASSLGGGYTDTQYF.

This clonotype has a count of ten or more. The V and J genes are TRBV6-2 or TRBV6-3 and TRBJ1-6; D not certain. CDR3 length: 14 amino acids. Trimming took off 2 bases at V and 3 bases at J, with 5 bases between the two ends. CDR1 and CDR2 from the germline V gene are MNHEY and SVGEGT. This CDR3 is CASSYKVYNSPLHF. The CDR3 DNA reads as TGTGCCAGCAGTTACAAGGTCTATAATTCACCCCTCCACTTT.

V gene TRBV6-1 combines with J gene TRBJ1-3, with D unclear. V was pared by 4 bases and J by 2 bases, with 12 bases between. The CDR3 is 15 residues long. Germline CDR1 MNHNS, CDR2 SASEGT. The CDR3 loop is CASSVSIGAGNTIYF. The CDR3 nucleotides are TGTGCCAGCAGTGTCTCCATCGGGGCTGGAAACACCATATATTTT.

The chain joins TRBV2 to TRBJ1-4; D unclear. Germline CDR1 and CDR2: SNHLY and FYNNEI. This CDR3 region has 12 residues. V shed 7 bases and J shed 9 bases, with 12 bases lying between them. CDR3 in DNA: TGTGCCAGCACCTCTCTGGGGAAAAAACTGTTTTTT. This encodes CASTSLGKKLFF.